A selection of T cell receptor beta chains follows, all from one sample in a study of blood T cell repertoires in COVID-19. Data came from immunoSEQ multiplex PCR; TCRdb stores just in-frame clones and leaves some out. The sample consists of 56,000 or so clones, approximately 84% of them appearing once. The sequenced material came from peripheral blood. These receptors came from a human donor in a cohort sampled during active COVID-19. Both conserved end residues are part of each CDR3. Each record gives: V gene, D gene, J gene, clone size, CDR3 DNA, CDR3 protein. The D gene is left open where the match is weak. Size is stated for part of the rows, as once, few or many counts, or as a class when the clone is expanded.

>TRBV16|TRBD1|TRBJ1-1|once
TGTGCCAGCAGCCAACGCGGACAGGGGGGCACTGAAGCTTTCTTT
CASSQRGQGGTEAFF
>TRBV6-4|NA|TRBJ1-2|NA
TGTGCCAGCAGTGACTCGCGGGGGTCCTCAAGGGGCTACACCTTC
CASSDSRGSSRGYTF
>TRBV5-1|TRBD1|TRBJ2-3|NA
TGCGCCAGCAGCTTGGCCCTTCTCAGGGGGCCAGATACGCAGTATTTT
CASSLALLRGPDTQYF
>TRBV25-1|TRBD2|TRBJ2-1|NA
TGTGCCAGCAGTGAATGCGGGGGGGGGTCTGAGTATGAGCAGTTCTTC
CASSECGGGSEYEQFF
>TRBV11-3|NA|TRBJ1-1|NA
TGTGCCAGCAGCTTCGAAGGGGTCACTGAAGCTTTCTTT
CASSFEGVTEAFF
>TRBV10-1|TRBD1|TRBJ2-7|few
TGCGCCAGCAGCAACAGGGGGCTTTCTTACGAGCAGTACTTC
CASSNRGLSYEQYF
>TRBV7-9|TRBD2|TRBJ2-7|few
TGTGCCAGCAGCCGGACTAGCGGGAACTACGAGCAGTACTTC
CASSRTSGNYEQYF
>TRBV24-1|TRBD2|TRBJ2-1|NA
TGTGCCACCAGTGATTCCCCGGGACTAGCGGGAAAAGGAGGCTACAATGAGCAGTTCTTC
CATSDSPGLAGKGGYNEQFF
>TRBV14|NA|TRBJ1-3|once
TGTGCCAGCAGCCCGGGTGGGGCGGGAAACACCATATATTTT
CASSPGGAGNTIYF
>TRBV27|TRBD2|TRBJ2-5|once
TGTGCCAGCAGTTTTGGCGGGAGCGGAGAGACCCAGTACTTC
CASSFGGSGETQYF
>TRBV5-4|TRBD1|TRBJ1-1|NA
TGTGCCAGCAGCCCAGGGGGGACAGAGAACACTGAAGCTTTCTTT
CASSPGGTENTEAFF
>TRBV2|NA|TRBJ2-1|medium-sized
TGTGCCAGCAGTGATCCGGCAGGGCCCAACAATGAGCAGTTCTTC
CASSDPAGPNNEQFF
>TRBV6-5|TRBD1|TRBJ2-1|once
TGTGCCAGCAGCGACGACAGGGGCTCCAATGAGCAGTTCTTC
CASSDDRGSNEQFF
>TRBV13|NA|TRBJ2-2|few
TGTGCCAGCAGCCCATCTACCCACAGGGACGTCGGGGAGCTGTTTTTT
CASSPSTHRDVGELFF
>TRBV5-6|TRBD1|TRBJ2-1|once
TGTGCCAGCAGCTCTCCCGGGACAGGGGCGGAGAATGAGCAGTTCTTC
CASSSPGTGAENEQFF
>TRBV19|NA|TRBJ2-2|NA
TGTGCCAGTAGTACAGGGGTATCGAACACCGGGGAGCTGTTTTTT
CASSTGVSNTGELFF
>TRBV5-1|NA|TRBJ2-1|NA
TGCGCCAGCAGCGCCCCCCAGAACTACAATGAGCAGTTCTTC
CASSAPQNYNEQFF
>TRBV19|NA|TRBJ1-6|NA
TGTGCCAGTAATCGGACACCTAATAATTCACCCCTCCACTTT
CASNRTPNNSPLHF
>TRBV5-1|TRBD1|TRBJ2-1|NA
TGCGCCAGCAGCATGGGACAGGGACACAATGAGCAGTTCTTC
CASSMGQGHNEQFF
>TRBV5-5|NA|TRBJ2-7|NA
TGTGCCAGCAGCTTGGACCCAGCGAGCTACGAGCAGTACTTC
CASSLDPASYEQYF
>TRBV27|NA|TRBJ1-5|NA
TGTGCCAGCAGTTCGTTCGGGACTTCCAATCAGCCCCAGCATTTT
CASSSFGTSNQPQHF
>TRBV6-5|TRBD1|TRBJ1-3|NA
TGTGCCAGTAAGACAGGGTCTGGAAACACCATATATTTT
CASKTGSGNTIYF
>TRBV5-1|TRBD1|TRBJ1-2|NA
TGCGCCAGCAGCTCAACTATGACAGGGGCAACCTATGGCTACACCTTC
CASSSTMTGATYGYTF
>TRBV5-1|NA|TRBJ1-3|NA
TGCGCCAGCAGCTTGGCAGGCACCTCTGGAAACACCATATATTTT
CASSLAGTSGNTIYF
>TRBV7-9|TRBD1|TRBJ1-3|once
TGTGCCAGCAGCTTAGCGGGGACAGCTGACAGTCCTGGAAACACCATATATTTT
CASSLAGTADSPGNTIYF
>TRBV2|TRBD1|TRBJ1-4|NA
TGTGCCAGCAGGGACAGGGCGGGGAAAATTAATGAAAAACTGTTTTTT
CASRDRAGKINEKLFF
>TRBV5-4|NA|TRBJ2-1|NA
TGTGCCAGCAGCTTTCCCACCTACAATGAGCAGTTCTTC
CASSFPTYNEQFF
>TRBV28|NA|TRBJ1-1|NA
TGTGCCAGCTTCCGACAGGCTTACTACACTGAAGCTTTCTTT
CASFRQAYYTEAFF
>TRBV10-2|NA|TRBJ1-6|NA
TGCGCCAGCAGTGAGGACCAGGGGAGCTCCTATAATTCACCCCTCCACTTT
CASSEDQGSSYNSPLHF
>TRBV3-1/TRBV3-2|TRBD2|TRBJ2-3|NA
TGTGCCAGCAGCCAACCGGGACTAGCGGGAGGGCGAGGAGATACGCAGTATTTT
CASSQPGLAGGRGDTQYF
>TRBV11-2|TRBD1|TRBJ1-4|NA
TGTGCCAGCAGCTTACCGGGACAGGGTAATGAAAAACTGTTTTTT
CASSLPGQGNEKLFF
>TRBV5-6|TRBD2|TRBJ2-2|NA
TGTGCCAGCAGCCTAGCGGGGGGGCCAAACACCGGGGAGCTGTTTTTT
CASSLAGGPNTGELFF
>TRBV6-6|NA|TRBJ2-7|NA
TGTGCCAGCAGAACCACCCTCGGCGAGCAGTACTTC
CASRTTLGEQYF
>TRBV19|TRBD1|TRBJ1-6|once
TGTGCCAGTAGCCGCGACAGGGTAGTGTCACCCCTCCACTTT
CASSRDRVVSPLHF
>TRBV20-1|NA|TRBJ1-5|NA
TGCAGTGCTAGTCGTACGCGGCTCTCTATAATCAATCAGCCCCAGCATTTT
CSASRTRLSIINQPQHF
>TRBV5-1|NA|TRBJ2-2|NA
TGCGCCAGCAGCACGGGACTTAACACCGGGGAGCTGTTTTTT
CASSTGLNTGELFF
>TRBV6-6|NA|TRBJ1-5|NA
TGTGCCAGCAGTTACGGGGCGGGAAGTAGCAATCAGCCCCAGCATTTT
CASSYGAGSSNQPQHF
>TRBV5-1|TRBD1|TRBJ1-4|NA
TGCGCCAGCAGCAGGGACAGGGTTGGAGAAAAACTGTTTTTT
CASSRDRVGEKLFF
>TRBV7-3|TRBD1|TRBJ1-2|NA
TGTGCCAGCAGCTTTGGACAGGGGAGTCGCTATGGCTACACCTTC
CASSFGQGSRYGYTF
>TRBV5-1|NA|TRBJ1-3|NA
TGCGCCAGCAGTGCGGGGTACTCTGGAAACACCATATATTTT
CASSAGYSGNTIYF
>TRBV4-2|NA|TRBJ2-7|NA
TGTGCCAGCAGCCAAGGCCTACCTAGCGCGGTATACGAGCAGTACTTC
CASSQGLPSAVYEQYF
>TRBV3-1/TRBV3-2|NA|TRBJ2-7|NA
TGTGCCAGCAGCCCCGAGGTAGCGGACTACGAGCAGTACTTC
CASSPEVADYEQYF
>TRBV3-1/TRBV3-2|NA|TRBJ2-7|NA
TGTGCCAGCAGCCCCATGGGGGGGCGGAGCTCCTACGAGCAGTACTTC
CASSPMGGRSSYEQYF
>TRBV20-1|NA|TRBJ1-4|few
TGCAGTGCTAGTCCCAATCTCGGGTGGAATGAAAAACTGTTTTTT
CSASPNLGWNEKLFF
>TRBV3-1/TRBV3-2|TRBD2|TRBJ2-7|NA
TGTGCCAGCAGCCAAGAAGGGGCTAGCGGGAGGTACGAGCAGTACTTC
CASSQEGASGRYEQYF
>TRBV6-5|NA|TRBJ1-5|NA
TGTGCCAGCAGACGGAGGAATAGCAATCAGCCCCAGCATTTT
CASRRRNSNQPQHF
>TRBV27|TRBD1|TRBJ1-1|few
TGTGCCAGCAGTTCCCCCGGGAGGGGGCGGTGGGTGAACACTGAAGCTTTCTTT
CASSSPGRGRWVNTEAFF